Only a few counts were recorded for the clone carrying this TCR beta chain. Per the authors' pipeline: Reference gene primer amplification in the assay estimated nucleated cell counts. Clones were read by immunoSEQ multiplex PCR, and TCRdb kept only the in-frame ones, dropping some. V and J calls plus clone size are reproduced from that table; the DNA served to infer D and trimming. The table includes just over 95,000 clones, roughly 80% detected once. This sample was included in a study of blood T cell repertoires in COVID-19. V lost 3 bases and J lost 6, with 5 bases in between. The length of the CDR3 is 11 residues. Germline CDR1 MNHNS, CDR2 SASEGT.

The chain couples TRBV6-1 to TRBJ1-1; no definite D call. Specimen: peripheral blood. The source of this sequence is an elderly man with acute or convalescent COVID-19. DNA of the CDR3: TGTGCCAGCAGTGACAGGTCTGAAGCTTTCTTT. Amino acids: CASSDRSEAFF.